The present T cell receptor (beta chain) was sequenced within a study of technical replicates of blood from four donors. This CDR3 is 14 amino acids long. Germline V gene data show CDR1 as SGHNT and CDR2 as YYREEE (reference sequence). With 6 bases removed from V and 2 bases from J, the gap between germline ends came to 15 bases. The method was immunoSEQ multiplex PCR; TCRdb's version includes in-frame clones alone and lacks a portion of them. This table has around 68,000 clones, about nine tenths appearing once. Sequenced: T cells isolated from PBMCs. The rearrangement joins TRBV5-4 to TRBJ2-7; D is uncertain. This clonotype originated in a human donor in good health. Some clones in this sample may be carry-over from other donors' samples. The CDR3, as DNA: TGTGCCAGCACCCAGATCAGTGCAACCTACGAGCAGTACTTC. Encoded protein: CASTQISATYEQYF.